Sequencing of this T cell receptor (beta chain) was carried out in a study of T cell responses to AZD1222 COVID-19 vaccine. V was pared by 4 bases and J by 3 bases, with 10 bases between. The CDR3 consists of 14 residues. The germline V gene encodes CDR1 SGDLS and CDR2 YYNGEE. Assay used: immunoSEQ multiplex PCR; TCRdb lists only in-frame clones, some missing. Altogether approximately 100,000 clones are present, approximately 93% being singletons, with the ten largest covering roughly 4.5%. This sequence was found in an adult in good health. V gene TRBV9 combines with J gene TRBJ1-4; no definite D call. The starting material was peripheral blood, obtained on day 0 of AZD1222 vaccination. CDR3 coding DNA: TGTGCCAGCAGCCCAGGACGCTCTAATGAAAAACTGTTTTTT. Protein: CASSPGRSNEKLFF.